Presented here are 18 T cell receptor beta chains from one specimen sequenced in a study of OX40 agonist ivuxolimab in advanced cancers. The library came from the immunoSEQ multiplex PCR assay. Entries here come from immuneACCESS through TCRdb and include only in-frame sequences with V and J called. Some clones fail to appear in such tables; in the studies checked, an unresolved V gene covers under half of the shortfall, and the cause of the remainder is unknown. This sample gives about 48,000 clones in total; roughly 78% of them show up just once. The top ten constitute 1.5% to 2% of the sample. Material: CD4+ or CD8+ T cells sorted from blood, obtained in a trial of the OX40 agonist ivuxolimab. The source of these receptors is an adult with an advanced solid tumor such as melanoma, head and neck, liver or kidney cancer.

The CDR3 here is CASRQPGVNRDEQFF. DNA for the CDR3: TGTGCCAGCAGGCAACCGGGAGTAAACCGCGATGAGCAGTTCTTC. This chain uses TRBV7-9 with TRBJ2-1; possible D gene TRBD2, 6 bases. V gave up 6 bases and J gave up 8 bases, with 20 bases separating them. This CDR3 has 15 residues. Germline V gene data show CDR1 as SEHNR and CDR2 as FQNEAQ (reference sequence).

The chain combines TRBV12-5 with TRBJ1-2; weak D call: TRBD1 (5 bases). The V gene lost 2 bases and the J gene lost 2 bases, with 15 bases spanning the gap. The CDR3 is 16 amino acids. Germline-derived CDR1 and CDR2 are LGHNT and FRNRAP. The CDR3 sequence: CASGLLPGTGNYGYTF. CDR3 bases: TGTGCTAGTGGTTTGTTGCCCGGGACGGGCAACTATGGCTACACCTTC.

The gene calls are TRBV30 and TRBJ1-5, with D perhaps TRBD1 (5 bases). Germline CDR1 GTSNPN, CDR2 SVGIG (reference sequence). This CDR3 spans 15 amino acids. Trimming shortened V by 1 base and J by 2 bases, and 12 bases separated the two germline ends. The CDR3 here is CAWSERGHRNQPQHF. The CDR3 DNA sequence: TGTGCCTGGAGTGAGAGGGGTCACCGCAATCAGCCCCAGCATTTT.

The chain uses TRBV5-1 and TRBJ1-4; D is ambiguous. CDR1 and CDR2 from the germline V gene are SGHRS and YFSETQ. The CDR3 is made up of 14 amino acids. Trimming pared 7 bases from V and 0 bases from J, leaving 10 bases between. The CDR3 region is CASADTSTNEKLFF. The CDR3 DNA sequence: TGCGCCAGCGCCGACACCTCAACTAATGAAAAACTGTTTTTT.

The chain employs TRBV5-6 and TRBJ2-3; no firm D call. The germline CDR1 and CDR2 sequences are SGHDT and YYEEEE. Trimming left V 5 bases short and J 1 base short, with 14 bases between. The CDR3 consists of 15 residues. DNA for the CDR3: TGTGCCAGCAGTCTTTACGCGCCCCGCACAGATACGCAGTATTTT. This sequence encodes CASSLYAPRTDTQYF.

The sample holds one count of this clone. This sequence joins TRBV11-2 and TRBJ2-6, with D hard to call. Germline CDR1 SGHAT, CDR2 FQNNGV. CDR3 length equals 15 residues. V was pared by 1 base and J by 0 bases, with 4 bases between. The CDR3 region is CASSLGHSGANVLTF. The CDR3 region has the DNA TGTGCCAGCAGCTTAGGGCACTCTGGGGCCAACGTCCTGACTTTC.

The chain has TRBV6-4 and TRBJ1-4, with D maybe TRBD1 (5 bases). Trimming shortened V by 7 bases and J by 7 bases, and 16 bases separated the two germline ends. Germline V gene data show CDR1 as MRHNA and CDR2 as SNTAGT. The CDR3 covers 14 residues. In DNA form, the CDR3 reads TGTGCCAGCACGGAGGGACTCACGGGTGAAAAACTGTTTTTT. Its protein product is CASTEGLTGEKLFF.

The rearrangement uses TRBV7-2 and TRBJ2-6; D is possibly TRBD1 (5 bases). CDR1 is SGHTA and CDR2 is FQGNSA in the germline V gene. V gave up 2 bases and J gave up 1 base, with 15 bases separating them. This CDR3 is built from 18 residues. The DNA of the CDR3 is TGTGCCAGCAGCTTAAGGCTACTTGGGGCGTCTGGGGCCAACGTCCTGACTTTC. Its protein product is CASSLRLLGASGANVLTF. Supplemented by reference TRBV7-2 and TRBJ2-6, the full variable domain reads GAGVSQSPSNKVTEKGKDVELRCDPISGHTALYWYRQSLGQGLEFLIYFQGNSAPDKSGLPSDRFSAERTGGSVSTLTIQRTQQEDSAVYLCASSLRLLGASGANVLTFGAGSRLTVL.

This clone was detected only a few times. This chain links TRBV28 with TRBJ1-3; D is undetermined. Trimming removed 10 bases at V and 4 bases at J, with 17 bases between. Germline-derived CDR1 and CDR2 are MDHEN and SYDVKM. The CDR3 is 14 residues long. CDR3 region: CATTWAGSGNTIYF. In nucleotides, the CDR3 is TGTGCCACCACCTGGGCCGGCTCGGGAAACACCATATATTTT.

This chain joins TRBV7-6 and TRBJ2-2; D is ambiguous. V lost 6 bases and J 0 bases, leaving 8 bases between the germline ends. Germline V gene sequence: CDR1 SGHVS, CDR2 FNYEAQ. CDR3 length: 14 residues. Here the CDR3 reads CASRKDTNTGELFF. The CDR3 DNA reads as TGTGCCAGCAGGAAAGATACGAACACCGGGGAGCTGTTTTTT.

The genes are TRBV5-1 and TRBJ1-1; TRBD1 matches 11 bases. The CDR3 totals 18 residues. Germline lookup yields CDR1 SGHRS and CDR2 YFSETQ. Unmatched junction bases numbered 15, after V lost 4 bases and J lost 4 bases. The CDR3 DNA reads TGCGCCAGCAGCCCTTTTGCGGGACAGGGGGGTACGGGCACTGAAGCTTTCTTT. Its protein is CASSPFAGQGGTGTEAFF.

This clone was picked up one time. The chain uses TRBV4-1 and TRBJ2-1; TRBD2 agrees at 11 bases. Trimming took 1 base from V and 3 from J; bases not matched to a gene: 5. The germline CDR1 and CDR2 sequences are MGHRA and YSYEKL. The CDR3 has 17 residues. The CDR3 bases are TGCGCCAGCAGCCAAGCGTGGCTAGCGGGGGGCTACAATGAGCAGTTCTTC. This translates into CASSQAWLAGGYNEQFF.

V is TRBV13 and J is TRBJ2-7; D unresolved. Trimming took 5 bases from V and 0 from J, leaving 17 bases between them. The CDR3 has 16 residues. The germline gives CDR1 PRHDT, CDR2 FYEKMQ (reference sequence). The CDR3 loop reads CASSPAFTRSSYEQYF. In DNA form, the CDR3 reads TGTGCCAGCAGCCCCGCGTTCACCCGCTCCTCCTACGAGCAGTACTTC.

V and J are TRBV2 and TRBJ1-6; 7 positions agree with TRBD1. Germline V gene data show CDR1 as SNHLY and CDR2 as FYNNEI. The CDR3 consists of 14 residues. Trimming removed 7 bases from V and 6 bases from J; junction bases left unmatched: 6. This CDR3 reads CASTTGLTNSPLHF. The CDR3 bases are TGTGCCAGCACGACAGGGCTGACTAATTCACCCCTCCACTTT.

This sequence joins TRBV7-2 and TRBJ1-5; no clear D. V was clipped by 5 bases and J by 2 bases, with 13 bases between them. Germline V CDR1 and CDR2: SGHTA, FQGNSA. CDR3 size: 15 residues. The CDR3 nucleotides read TGTGCCAGCAGCCCATGGGTCTCCGGCAATCAGCCCCAGCATTTT. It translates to CASSPWVSGNQPQHF.

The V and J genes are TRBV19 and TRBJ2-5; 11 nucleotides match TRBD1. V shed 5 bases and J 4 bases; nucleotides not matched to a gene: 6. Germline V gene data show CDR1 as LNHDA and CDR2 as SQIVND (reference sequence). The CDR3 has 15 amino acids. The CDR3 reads CASSLGQGALETQYF. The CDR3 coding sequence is TGTGCCAGTAGTCTAGGACAGGGGGCTTTAGAGACCCAGTACTTC.

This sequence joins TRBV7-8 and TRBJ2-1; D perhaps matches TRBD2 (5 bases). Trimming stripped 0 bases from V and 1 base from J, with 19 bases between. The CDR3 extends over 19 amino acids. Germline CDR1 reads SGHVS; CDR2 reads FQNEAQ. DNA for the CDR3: TGTGCCAGCAGCTTAGCGACGGGTGCGGGTCTAGCTTCCTACAATGAGCAGTTCTTC. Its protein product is CASSLATGAGLASYNEQFF.

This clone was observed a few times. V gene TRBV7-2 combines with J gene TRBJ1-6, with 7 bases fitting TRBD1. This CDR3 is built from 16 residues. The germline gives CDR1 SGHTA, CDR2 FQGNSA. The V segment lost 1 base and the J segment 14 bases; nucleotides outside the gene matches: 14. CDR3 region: CASSLDQGGLFGSLHF. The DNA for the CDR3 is TGTGCCAGCAGCTTAGATCAGGGGGGCTTATTTGGCTCCCTCCACTTT.